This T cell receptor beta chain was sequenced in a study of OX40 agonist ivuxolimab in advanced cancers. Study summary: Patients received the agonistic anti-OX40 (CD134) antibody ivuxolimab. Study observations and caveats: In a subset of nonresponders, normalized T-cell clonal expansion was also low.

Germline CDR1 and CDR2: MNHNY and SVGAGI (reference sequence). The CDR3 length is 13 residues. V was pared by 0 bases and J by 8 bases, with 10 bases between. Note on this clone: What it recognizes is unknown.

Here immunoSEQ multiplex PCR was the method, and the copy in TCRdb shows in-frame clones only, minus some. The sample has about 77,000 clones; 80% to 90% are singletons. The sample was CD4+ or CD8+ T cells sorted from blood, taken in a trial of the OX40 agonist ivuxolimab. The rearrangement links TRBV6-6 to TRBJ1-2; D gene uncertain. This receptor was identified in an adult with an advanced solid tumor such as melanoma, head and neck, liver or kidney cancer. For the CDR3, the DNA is TGTGCCAGCAGTTACTCGGGAACGGGGGGCTACACCTTC. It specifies CASSYSGTGGYTF.